What follows are 12 T cell receptor beta chains derived from one specimen sequenced in a study of Ad26.COV2.S vaccination and SARS-CoV-2 variants. The repertoire was sequenced with immunoSEQ multiplex PCR; TCRdb's copy has only in-frame clones and lacks some. The data hold hundreds of thousands of clones, with just over 90% observed a single time. The specimen comprised peripheral blood, sampled after recovery from COVID-19. The source of these receptors is a human donor who had recovered from COVID-19.

This clone was detected once. V and J are TRBV9 and TRBJ2-1; D is unclear. The V end was cut by 4 bases, the J end by 3 bases, with 14 bases between. There are 15 residues in the CDR3. Germline lookup yields CDR1 SGDLS and CDR2 YYNGEE. The CDR3 DNA reads as TGTGCCAGCAGCCAATCCCCCGGCCACTACAATGAGCAGTTCTTC. Its protein product is CASSQSPGHYNEQFF.

This chain uses TRBV7-6 with TRBJ1-2; D is uncertain. Germline assignment: CDR1 SGHVS and CDR2 FNYEAQ. The ends were cut back, 6 bases at V and 4 bases at J, with 12 bases in the middle. The CDR3 is made up of 13 amino acids. The CDR3 sequence: CASSPGWSYGYTF. The DNA of the CDR3 is TGTGCCAGCAGTCCCGGCTGGAGCTATGGCTACACCTTC.

The rearrangement links TRBV19 to TRBJ1-1; TRBD1 matches 8 bases. CDR1 and CDR2 (germline): LNHDA, SQIVND (reference sequence). V was pared by 8 bases and J by 1 base, with 6 bases of the junction left unmatched. CDR3 length: 14 amino acids. DNA of the CDR3: TGTGCCAGTGCGACAGGGGAACCGAACACTGAAGCTTTCTTT. As protein: CASATGEPNTEAFF.

The chain is built from TRBV27 and TRBJ2-1; possible D gene TRBD2, 5 bases. The CDR3 covers 15 residues. V was trimmed by 6 bases and J by 8 bases, leaving 20 bases between them. CDR1 is MNHEY and CDR2 is SMNVEV in the germline V gene (reference sequence). The CDR3 loop reads CASRRAASSIYEQFF. The CDR3 DNA reads TGTGCCAGCAGGAGGGCGGCTAGCTCAATATATGAGCAGTTCTTC.

The chain carries TRBV15 and TRBJ2-7; 13 bases fit TRBD2. The length of the CDR3 is 15 residues. V shed 5 bases, J shed 2 bases, and the junction held 3 bases outside the gene matches. Germline CDR1 and CDR2: LNHNV and YYDKDF (reference sequence). CDR3 sequence (DNA): TGTGCCACCAGCGTAGGGACTAGCGGGGCCTACGAGCAGTACTTC. This gives the protein CATSVGTSGAYEQYF.

The chain combines TRBV4-1 with TRBJ1-1, with D possibly being TRBD1 (5 bases). Trimming pared 7 bases from V and 8 bases from J, leaving 17 bases between. The CDR3 extends over 13 amino acids. The germline V gene encodes CDR1 MGHRA and CDR2 YSYEKL. Here the CDR3 reads CASTSGPRDEAFF. The CDR3 nucleotides are TGCGCCAGCACCTCGGGGCCGAGGGACGAAGCTTTCTTT.

This clone was recorded a few times. V and J are TRBV6-1 and TRBJ2-2, with 12 nucleotides matching TRBD2. The CDR3 extends over 15 amino acids. V was clipped by 2 bases and J by 6 bases; unmatched bases: 1. Germline V gene sequence: CDR1 MNHNS, CDR2 SASEGT. The DNA for the CDR3 is TGTGCCAGCAGTGAACTAGCGGGGGGGCCCGGGGAGCTGTTTTTT. This gives the protein CASSELAGGPGELFF.

The J gene is TRBJ2-5, the V gene TRBV12-5; D not resolved. The CDR3 contains 13 residues. V was pared by 2 bases and J by 5 bases, with 9 bases between. Per germline, CDR1 LGHNT and CDR2 FRNRAP. CDR3 nucleotides: TGTGCTAGTGGTTTGAGTCAGAGGGAGACCCAGTACTTC. Protein: CASGLSQRETQYF.

V usage is TRBV5-4 and J usage is TRBJ1-1; no reliable D call. Germline V gene sequence: CDR1 SGHNT, CDR2 YYREEE (reference sequence). V lost 1 base and J lost 0, with 7 bases in between. This CDR3 region has 14 residues. CDR3 region: CASSLFGVNTEAFF. CDR3 nucleotide sequence: TGTGCCAGCAGCTTGTTCGGGGTGAACACTGAAGCTTTCTTT.

This sequence joins TRBV9 and TRBJ2-1; 9 bases align to TRBD1. V lost 2 bases and J lost 4; bases outside the gene matches: 7. The CDR3 loop spans 16 amino acids. CDR1 is SGDLS and CDR2 is YYNGEE in the germline V gene. The CDR3 nucleotides are TGTGCCAGCAGCGTGAGTTCTGGGACAGGGTACAATGAGCAGTTCTTC. Amino acid sequence: CASSVSSGTGYNEQFF.

This clone was observed a handful of times. The rearrangement uses TRBV7-6 and TRBJ1-6; perhaps TRBD1 as D (6 bases). Germline V gives CDR1 SGHVS, CDR2 FNYEAQ. The CDR3 is made up of 16 amino acids. The V and J ends lost 5 bases and 0 bases respectively, with 11 bases between them. CDR3 DNA sequence: TGTGCCAGCAGCCGTACAGGGAGCTCCTATAATTCACCCCTCCACTTT. Protein: CASSRTGSSYNSPLHF.

This chain joins TRBV2 and TRBJ1-1; 7 nucleotides align to TRBD1. The germline V gene has CDR1 SNHLY and CDR2 FYNNEI. V lost 5 bases, J lost 6 bases, and 3 bases stayed unmatched. The CDR3 has 12 amino acids. The CDR3: CASSMTGSEAFF. CDR3 DNA: TGTGCCAGCAGTATGACAGGGTCTGAAGCTTTCTTT. Drawing the rest from reference TRBV2 and TRBJ1-1, the complete variable domain is EPEVTQTPSHQVTQMGQEVILRCVPISNHLYFYWYRQILGQKVEFLVSFYNNEISEKSEIFDDQFSVERPDGSNFTLKIRSTKLEDSAMYFCASSMTGSEAFFGQGTRLTVV.